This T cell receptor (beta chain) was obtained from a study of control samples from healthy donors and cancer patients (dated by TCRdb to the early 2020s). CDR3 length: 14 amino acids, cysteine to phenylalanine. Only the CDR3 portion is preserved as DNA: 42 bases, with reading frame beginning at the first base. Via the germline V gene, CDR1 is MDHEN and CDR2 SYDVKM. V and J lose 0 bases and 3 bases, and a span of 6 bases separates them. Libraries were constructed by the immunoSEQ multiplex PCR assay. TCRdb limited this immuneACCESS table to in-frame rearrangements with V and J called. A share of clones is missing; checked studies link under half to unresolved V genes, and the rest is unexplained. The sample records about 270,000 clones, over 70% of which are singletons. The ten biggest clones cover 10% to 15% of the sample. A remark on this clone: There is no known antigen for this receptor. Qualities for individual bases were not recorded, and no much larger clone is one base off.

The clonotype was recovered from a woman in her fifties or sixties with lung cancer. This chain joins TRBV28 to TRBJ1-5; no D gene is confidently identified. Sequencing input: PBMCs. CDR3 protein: CASSLWENNQPQHF. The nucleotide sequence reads TGTGCCAGCAGTTTATGGGAGAACAATCAGCCCCAGCATTTT.